This is a list of T cell receptor beta chains from one sample in a study of T cell responses to AZD1222 COVID-19 vaccine. The protocol was immunoSEQ multiplex PCR, while the TCRdb copy is restricted to in-frame clones and leaves out a portion. This repertoire shows around 150,000 clones, around 92% found once; its top ten account for roughly 3.6%. The sample was peripheral blood, taken 28 days after the second AZD1222 dose. These receptors were obtained from an adult who received the AZD1222 COVID-19 vaccine. The CDR3 runs from the conserved cysteine through the conserved F or W. D genes are given only for firm matches. Some rows have no size entry. The others give once, few or many, or a class for an expanded clone.

clone_size	v_call	d_call	j_call	cdr3_aa	cdr3_nt
-	TRBV28	TRBD1	TRBJ1-1	CASSHTPGQSLAFF	TGTGCCAGCAGTCATACCCCGGGACAGTCGCTAGCTTTCTTT
-	TRBV7-9	-	TRBJ2-5	CASSLESGQPQETQYF	TGTGCCAGCAGCTTAGAATCCGGACAGCCCCAAGAGACCCAGTACTTC
-	TRBV5-4	-	TRBJ2-1	CASSLVANEQFF	TGTGCCAGCAGCTTGGTTGCCAATGAGCAGTTCTTC
-	TRBV27	-	TRBJ2-1	CASSLSRIYNEQFF	TGTGCCAGCAGTTTAAGTCGGATTTACAATGAGCAGTTCTTC
-	TRBV12-3/TRBV12-4	-	TRBJ1-5	CASCIGSNQPQHF	TGTGCCAGCTGCATCGGAAGCAATCAGCCCCAGCATTTT
-	TRBV3-1/TRBV3-2	-	TRBJ1-6	CASSQGGALSPLHF	TGTGCCAGCAGCCAAGGGGGGGCTCTTTCACCCCTCCACTTT
-	TRBV6-1	TRBD2	TRBJ2-2	CASSEISGSGGANTGELFF	TGTGCCAGCAGTGAAATTTCGGGCAGCGGGGGTGCCAACACCGGGGAGCTGTTTTTT
-	TRBV6-5	-	TRBJ2-1	CASSWGNEQFF	TGTGCCAGCAGTTGGGGTAATGAGCAGTTCTTC
few	TRBV28	-	TRBJ1-1	CASSLNWKEAFF	TGTGCCAGCAGTTTAAATTGGAAGGAAGCTTTCTTT
-	TRBV7-8	-	TRBJ2-2	CASSSGPNTGELFF	TGTGCCAGCAGCTCGGGACCCAACACCGGGGAGCTGTTTTTT
-	TRBV11-2	-	TRBJ2-6	CASSMGANVLTF	TGTGCCAGCAGCATGGGGGCCAACGTCCTGACTTTC
-	TRBV2	TRBD1	TRBJ1-1	CAIRDRGPNTEAFF	TGTGCCATCCGGGACAGGGGGCCGAACACTGAAGCTTTCTTT
-	TRBV5-6	-	TRBJ1-2	CASSLSGFGYTF	TGTGCCAGCAGCTTATCGGGATTTGGCTACACCTTC
once	TRBV7-8	-	TRBJ1-2	CASSSRGANYGYTF	TGTGCCAGCAGCTCTAGAGGCGCTAACTATGGCTACACCTTC
-	TRBV2	-	TRBJ1-6	CASSEVGTDNSPLHF	TGTGCCAGCAGTGAAGTGGGGACGGATAATTCACCCCTCCACTTT
-	TRBV4-1	TRBD2	TRBJ2-7	CASSRARTGAGGSSYEQYF	TGCGCCAGCAGCCGGGCCCGTACCGGGGCGGGAGGCTCTTCCTACGAGCAGTACTTC
-	TRBV24-1	TRBD2	TRBJ2-2	CATSDLGSGSYTGELFF	TGTGCCACCAGTGATTTGGGTAGCGGGAGCTATACCGGGGAGCTGTTTTTT
-	TRBV19	TRBD1	TRBJ1-1	CASSPFRGTGVGNTEAFF	TGTGCCAGTAGTCCGTTTCGGGGGACAGGGGTTGGGAACACTGAAGCTTTCTTT
-	TRBV4-3	-	TRBJ2-2	CASSQDRGQGQGTGELFF	TGCGCCAGCAGCCAAGATCGGGGCCAGGGGCAGGGCACCGGGGAGCTGTTTTTT
-	TRBV18	TRBD1	TRBJ1-1	CASSPGQQNTEAFF	TGTGCCAGCTCACCGGGACAGCAGAACACTGAAGCTTTCTTT
-	TRBV7-9	-	TRBJ2-7	CASSISGSYEQYF	TGTGCCAGCAGCATAAGCGGTTCCTACGAGCAGTACTTC
-	TRBV19	-	TRBJ2-1	CASREDGYNEQFF	TGTGCCAGTAGAGAGGACGGCTACAATGAGCAGTTCTTC
-	TRBV18	-	TRBJ2-1	CASSPRGQLNEQFF	TGTGCCAGCTCACCCAGGGGTCAGCTCAATGAGCAGTTCTTC
-	TRBV7-9	-	TRBJ2-3	CASSTAALRPDTQYF	TGTGCCAGCAGCACGGCGGCGTTGCGCCCAGATACGCAGTATTTT
-	TRBV11-2	-	TRBJ2-5	CASSLGLQETQYF	TGTGCCAGCAGCCTTGGACTCCAAGAGACCCAGTACTTC
-	TRBV6-5	-	TRBJ2-7	CATQADISYEQYF	TGTGCCACTCAGGCGGACATTTCCTACGAGCAGTACTTC
-	TRBV27	-	TRBJ2-7	CASSLYSSSYEQYF	TGTGCCAGCAGTTTATACAGTAGCTCCTACGAGCAGTACTTC